This T cell receptor (beta chain) originates from a study of CD4 and CD8 cells across lung adenocarcinoma regions. Localized lung adenocarcinoma, a non-small cell lung cancer, affected the donors. TCRdb recomputed calls from the PCR reads with MiXCR, one row per CDR3 protein. The top ten clones hold about a fifth of a sample with about 23,000 distinct CDR3 sequences, approximately 52% of them seen once. The CDR3 spans 13 residues. J was trimmed by 8 bases and V by 2 bases; bases with no gene match: 2. The chain links TRBV12-3 or TRBV12-4 to TRBJ2-1, with TRBD1 matching over 8 bases. Material for sequencing was CD4+ T cells from the center of a lung tumor. This TCR derives from a male donor with lung adenocarcinoma. The CD4 and CD8 labels of this study may be unreliable. The CDR3 DNA reads TGTGCCAGCAGTTTACAGGGGGCGCATGAGCAGTTCTTC. Translated: CASSLQGAHEQFF.